This T cell receptor (beta chain) was obtained from a study of shared clonotypes between healthy human individuals. General observations from the study: For sorted subsets, rarefaction showed incomplete sequencing despite large depth.

About this clone: Its antigen is unknown. Within the sample, other DNA sequences also encode this same CDR3.

Some 30,000 T cell genomes, or 200 ng DNA, went into the sorted-subset replicate PCRs. Using immunoSEQ multiplex PCR, the repertoire was profiled, and TCRdb retains in-frame clones only, with some absent. Among 1,100,000 or so clones listed, around 78% were seen once. The sample taken for sequencing was memory CD4+ T cells from PBMCs. Subset noted: CD45RA-negative fraction. The sequence came from a man younger than 35 in good health. Some clones in this sample may be carry-over from other donors' samples.

This CDR3 is CASSPGGGLYEQYF. CDR3 nucleotides: TGCGCCAGCAGCCCAGGTGGGGGGCTCTACGAGCAGTACTTC. The chain is built from TRBV5-1 and TRBJ2-7, with D possibly called TRBD1 or TRBD2 (6 bases each). The germline CDR1 and CDR2 sequences are SGHRS and YFSETQ. This CDR3 is built from 14 residues. The V and J ends lost 4 bases and 3 bases respectively, with 14 bases between them. Filled out from reference TRBV5-1 and TRBJ2-7, the complete variable domain reads KAGVTQTPRYLIKTRGQQVTLSCSPISGHRSVSWYQQTPGQGLQFLFEYFSETQRNKGNFPGRFSGRQFSNSRSEMNVSTLELGDSALYLCASSPGGGLYEQYFGPGTRLTVT.